The next 19 T cell receptor beta chains were all read from a single sample in a study of T-cell reconstitution after alpha-beta-depleted transplantation in children. The authors prepared the TCRbeta library with unique molecular identifiers. TCRdb passed the PCR reads through MiXCR, listing each CDR3 protein once. Of around 380,000 distinct CDR3 sequences in the sample, roughly a tenth were seen once. This specimen consisted of PBMCs from the stem cell graft donor, obtained from the stem cell graft. These receptor sequences come from a human donor who donated a stem cell graft to a child with acute myeloid leukemia.

This clonotype was detected many times. The genes are TRBV10-3 and TRBJ2-7, with D possibly being TRBD1 (6 bases). The CDR3 is made up of 15 amino acids. V was shortened by 5 bases and J by 3 bases, with 17 bases between the two germline ends. CDR1 and CDR2 from the germline V gene are ENHRY and SYGVKD. CDR3 DNA: TGTGCCATCAGTTATGGACAGTTTCAAGTCTACGAGCAGTACGTC. The encoded protein is CAISYGQFQVYEQYV.

This clonotype was detected many times. V usage is TRBV29-1 and J usage is TRBJ1-3; D is ambiguous. The CDR3 has 14 amino acids. V shed 0 bases and J shed 3 bases, with 9 bases lying between them. Germline V gene lookup returns CDR1 SQVTM and CDR2 ANQGSEA. The CDR3 region has the DNA TGCAGCGTTGAAGAAGTGTACAGTGGAAACACCATATATTTT. Translating it yields CSVEEVYSGNTIYF.

The table lists this clonotype with many counts. This chain links TRBV27 with TRBJ1-5, with D hard to call. V was trimmed by 4 bases and J by 6 bases, leaving 4 bases between them. The CDR3 extends over 11 amino acids. Germline lookup yields CDR1 MNHEY and CDR2 SMNVEV (reference sequence). The CDR3 bases are TGTGCCAGCAGTTCACCTCAGCCCCAGCATTTT. As protein: CASSSPQPQHF.

The chain is built from TRBV11-2 and TRBJ2-7, with 8 bases that match TRBD1. The trim removed 1 base at V and 7 bases at J, leaving 15 bases unmatched. This CDR3 has 17 residues. From germline, CDR1 is SGHAT and CDR2 FQNNGV. CDR3 in amino acids: CASSLGHSGQGAGEQYF. CDR3 nucleotides: TGTGCCAGCAGCTTAGGTCACTCTGGTCAGGGGGCTGGGGAGCAGTACTTC.

As DNA, the CDR3 is TGTGCCAGCAGCTTATTCAGTGGGGGGGGAAACTATGGCTACACCTTC. The encoded protein is CASSLFSGGGNYGYTF. This chain links TRBV7-2 with TRBJ1-2, with D tentatively TRBD1 (5 bases). CDR1 is SGHTA and CDR2 is FQGNSA in the germline V gene. Trimming stripped 2 bases from V and 2 bases from J, with 15 bases between. CDR3 length: 16 amino acids.

The table lists this clonotype with a few counts. The J gene is TRBJ2-1, the V gene TRBV11-2, with D uncertain. Germline CDR1 SGHAT, CDR2 FQNNGV. Trimming cost V 0 bases and J 7 bases, with 7 bases left between them. CDR3 length equals 13 residues. The DNA for the CDR3 is TGTGCCAGCAGCTTAGAATTGGAAAATGAGCAGTTCTTC. It translates to CASSLELENEQFF.

This clonotype has just a few counts. The genes are TRBV12-3 or TRBV12-4 and TRBJ1-5; D is uncertain. CDR3 size: 13 residues. V was pared by 8 bases and J by 1 base, with 9 bases between. The CDR3 spells CASQTGSNQPQHF. CDR3 coding DNA: TGTGCCAGCCAAACGGGGAGCAATCAGCCCCAGCATTTT.

This chain links TRBV11-2 with TRBJ2-7; 15 nucleotides align to TRBD2. CDR1 is SGHAT, CDR2 FQNNGV, per germline. The CDR3 totals 20 residues. Trimming took 2 bases from V and 4 from J; bases not matched to a gene: 15. CDR3 amino acids: CASSLRGGLAGGTISYEQYF. The CDR3 region has the DNA TGTGCCAGCAGCTTACGTGGGGGACTAGCGGGAGGTACGATCAGTTACGAGCAGTACTTC.

This clonotype was detected only a few times. The chain uses TRBV12-3 or TRBV12-4 and TRBJ2-1; TRBD1 or TRBD2 may be the D gene (7 bases each). This CDR3 comprises 15 residues. Trimming took 5 bases from V and 4 from J, leaving 15 bases between them. The DNA of the CDR3 is TGTGCCAGCAGTCTCCCAGGGGGAGGGTACAATGAGCAGTTCTTC. Protein: CASSLPGGGYNEQFF.

The gene calls are TRBV29-1 and TRBJ2-3, with D hard to call. From germline, CDR1 is SQVTM and CDR2 ANQGSEA. V was pared by 5 bases and J by 0 bases, with 12 bases between. This CDR3 is 14 amino acids long. The CDR3 sequence: CSVHTSSSTDTQYF. CDR3 DNA sequence: TGCAGCGTTCACACTTCGAGTAGCACAGATACGCAGTATTTT.

The V gene is TRBV5-1, the J gene TRBJ1-6; D perhaps matches TRBD1 (6 bases). V was cut by 0 bases and J by 7 bases, with 17 bases left in between. Germline V gene lookup returns CDR1 SGHRS and CDR2 YFSETQ. This CDR3 region has 17 residues. The CDR3 DNA follows: TGCGCCAGCAGCTTGGACTGGACAGCGAGCCAGAATTCACCCCTCCACTTT. This codes for CASSLDWTASQNSPLHF. Full variable domain (remainder filled in from reference TRBV5-1 and TRBJ1-6): KAGVTQTPRYLIKTRGQQVTLSCSPISGHRSVSWYQQTPGQGLQFLFEYFSETQRNKGNFPGRFSGRQFSNSRSEMNVSTLELGDSALYLCASSLDWTASQNSPLHFGNGTRLTVT.

A few counts support this clonotype. V gene TRBV5-1 combines with J gene TRBJ2-7; no firm D call. The CDR3 sequence is 12 residues long. The V end was cut by 4 bases, the J end by 3 bases, with 8 bases between. The germline CDR1 and CDR2 sequences are SGHRS and YFSETQ. CDR3 protein: CASSPRDYEQYV. CDR3 coding DNA: TGCGCCAGCAGCCCCAGAGACTACGAGCAGTACGTC.

The table lists this clonotype with a few counts. The V gene is TRBV7-9, the J gene TRBJ1-1; D gene uncertain. This CDR3 contains 14 residues. Looked up from germline, CDR1 is SEHNR and CDR2 is FQNEAQ (reference sequence). Trimming left V 6 bases short and J 2 bases short, with 13 bases between. CDR3 nucleotides: TGTGCCAGCAGACTCCCGGAACCCAACACTGAAGCTTTCTTT. Encoded protein: CASRLPEPNTEAFF.

The V and J genes are TRBV7-9 and TRBJ2-5; no definite D call. Germline CDR1 reads SEHNR; CDR2 reads FQNEAQ (reference sequence). Trimming shortened V by 8 bases and J by 4 bases, and 8 bases separated the two germline ends. The CDR3 is made up of 11 amino acids. CDR3 sequence: CASQEGETQYF. The DNA of the CDR3 is TGTGCCAGCCAGGAAGGAGAGACCCAGTACTTC. Complete variable domain (other parts from reference TRBV7-9 and TRBJ2-5): DTGVSQNPRHKITKRGQNVTFRCDPISEHNRLYWYRQTLGQGPEFLTYFQNEAQLEKSRLLSDRFSAERPKGSFSTLEIQRTEQGDSAMYLCASQEGETQYFGPGTRLLVL.

The rearrangement links TRBV7-2 to TRBJ2-1, with D possibly called TRBD1 or TRBD2 (5 bases each). V was shortened by 5 bases and J by 7 bases, with 15 bases between the two germline ends. The length of the CDR3 is 14 residues. Germline CDR1 and CDR2: SGHTA and FQGNSA. As DNA, the CDR3 is TGTGCCAGCAGCGCTCGGGGCCTTTTTAATGAGCAGTTCTTC. Translated: CASSARGLFNEQFF.

This clonotype was observed many times. V gene TRBV10-3 combines with J gene TRBJ2-3; D is possibly TRBD2 (6 bases). V lost 3 bases and J 1 base, leaving 11 bases between the germline ends. The CDR3 length is 15 residues. Germline CDR1 ENHRY, CDR2 SYGVKD. The CDR3 bases are TGTGCCATCAGTGACCCGGGACTCCGCACAGATACGCAGTATTTT. Amino acids: CAISDPGLRTDTQYF.

At least ten counts were recorded for this clonotype. The chain couples TRBV5-1 to TRBJ2-6; the D gene could be TRBD1 or TRBD2 (5 bases each). The CDR3 has 16 residues. The germline V gene has CDR1 SGHRS and CDR2 YFSETQ. With 2 bases removed from V and 3 bases from J, the gap between germline ends came to 12 bases. The CDR3, as DNA: TGCGCCAGCAGCTTTGTCTTGGGGGTTGGGGCCAACGTCCTGACTTTC. This sequence encodes CASSFVLGVGANVLTF.

Of note for this clonotype: A much larger clone lies one base from this, so it may be a read error. The chain uses TRBV10-3 and TRBJ2-5; D gene uncertain. CDR1 and CDR2 (germline): ENHRY, SYGVKD. The length of the CDR3 is 14 residues. Here the CDR3 DNA reads TGTGCCATCAGTGTGCTCGGATTCCAAGATACCCAGTACTTC. Translating it yields CAISVLGFQDTQYF.

This clonotype was detected ten times or more. J is TRBJ2-2 and V is TRBV7-9, with unresolved D. This CDR3 spans 14 amino acids. Germline loops: CDR1 SEHNR, CDR2 FQNEAQ (reference sequence). The V end lost 1 base, the J end lost 1 base, and 4 bases lay between the germline ends. The CDR3 sequence: CASSLEGNTGELFF. The CDR3 coding sequence is TGTGCCAGCAGCTTAGAGGGGAACACCGGGGAGCTGTTTTTT.